A selection of T cell receptor beta chains follows, all from one sample in a study of shared clonotypes between healthy human individuals. Sequencing was performed with immunoSEQ multiplex PCR; in TCRdb, only in-frame clones are kept and a portion is missing. The sample lists over a million clones, under 80% occurring once. The sample taken for sequencing was memory CD4+ T cells sorted from blood. All receptors come from a man aged 18 to 29 in good health. Both conserved end residues are part of each CDR3. The D gene is left open where the match is weak. Not all rows give a size; the values are once, few, many and, for expanded clones, a class.

D: NA
size: NA
J: TRBJ1-2
V: TRBV28
DNA: TGTGCCAGCCATAGCAACCCTGGCTACACCTTC
CDR3: CASHSNPGYTF

D: TRBD1
size: NA
J: TRBJ2-6
V: TRBV9
DNA: TGTGCCAGCAGCTCCCGACACGGACAGGTAATCTCTGGGGCCAACGTCCTGACTTTC
CDR3: CASSSRHGQVISGANVLTF

D: NA
size: NA
J: TRBJ1-2
V: TRBV6-5
DNA: TGTGCCAGCAGTTACGGTGGTAACTATGGCTACACCTTC
CDR3: CASSYGGNYGYTF

D: TRBD2
size: NA
J: TRBJ2-1
V: TRBV29-1
DNA: TGCAGCGTTGAACCCGGGGGGACTAGCGAGCAGTTCTTC
CDR3: CSVEPGGTSEQFF

D: NA
size: NA
J: TRBJ1-4
V: TRBV7-9
DNA: TGTGCCAGCAGCTTAGCACAGATTAATGAAAAACTGTTTTTT
CDR3: CASSLAQINEKLFF

D: NA
size: NA
J: TRBJ2-7
V: TRBV18
DNA: TGTGCCAGCTCACCTTCTGTACGCGAGCAGTACTTC
CDR3: CASSPSVREQYF

D: TRBD2
size: NA
J: TRBJ2-2
V: TRBV9
DNA: TGTGCCAGCAGCGCCCCCCCGTGGGGGGGGAACACCGGGGAGCTGTTTTTT
CDR3: CASSAPPWGGNTGELFF

D: TRBD1
size: NA
J: TRBJ2-7
V: TRBV10-3
DNA: TGTGCCATCAGTTGGACAGGGTCGCGGAACGAGCAGTACTTC
CDR3: CAISWTGSRNEQYF

D: TRBD2
size: few
J: TRBJ2-3
V: TRBV5-1
DNA: TGCGCCAGCAGCCGTGCCGGGACTAGCGGAGATACGCAGTATTTT
CDR3: CASSRAGTSGDTQYF

D: TRBD2
size: once
J: TRBJ2-7
V: TRBV6-6
DNA: TGTGCCAGCACCCCTACTAGCGGAGGACCTACCTACGAGCAGTACTTC
CDR3: CASTPTSGGPTYEQYF

D: NA
size: NA
J: TRBJ1-1
V: TRBV7-9
DNA: TGTGCCAGCAGCTTATTCGGCCAGCTGGGAGCTTTCTTT
CDR3: CASSLFGQLGAFF

D: NA
size: NA
J: TRBJ2-3
V: TRBV7-9
DNA: TGTGCCAGCAGCTTAGCGCAGCAGGGGGGATATAATAGCACAGATACGCAGTATTTT
CDR3: CASSLAQQGGYNSTDTQYF

D: NA
size: NA
J: TRBJ2-3
V: TRBV11-2
DNA: TGTGCCAGCAGCTTAGGAGGGGGTTACACGCAGTATTTT
CDR3: CASSLGGGYTQYF

D: NA
size: once
J: TRBJ2-3
V: TRBV6-6
DNA: TGTGCCAGCCTGACTGACGGCACAGATACGCAGTATTTT
CDR3: CASLTDGTDTQYF

D: NA
size: NA
J: TRBJ1-2
V: TRBV6-6
DNA: TGTGCCAGCAGGAGTACGGGGAGGGCCTATGGCTACACCTTC
CDR3: CASRSTGRAYGYTF

D: NA
size: NA
J: TRBJ1-1
V: TRBV7-2
DNA: TGTGCCAGCAGCCGAGGAACTGAAGCTTTCTTT
CDR3: CASSRGTEAFF

D: TRBD1
size: few
J: TRBJ2-2
V: TRBV25-1
DNA: TGTGCCAGCAGGGGGACAGGGACCACCGGGGAGCTGTTTTTT
CDR3: CASRGTGTTGELFF

D: NA
size: NA
J: TRBJ2-7
V: TRBV7-2
DNA: TGTGCCAGCAGCTCCCCGACAAGTCCCACCTACGAGCAGTACTTC
CDR3: CASSSPTSPTYEQYF

D: TRBD2
size: once
J: TRBJ2-2
V: TRBV5-4
DNA: TGTGCCAGCAGCTTGGTTGGCGGGAGGGGCACCGGGGAGCTGTTTTTT
CDR3: CASSLVGGRGTGELFF

D: NA
size: NA
J: TRBJ2-1
V: TRBV28
DNA: TGTGCCAGCAGTACGACCCCGCTTGGGGGGGCATCTTGGAATGAGCAGTTCTTC
CDR3: CASSTTPLGGASWNEQFF

D: TRBD1
size: NA
J: TRBJ1-2
V: TRBV11-2
DNA: TGTGCCAGCAGCCCGGACAGGGGTGGTTATGGCTACACCTTC
CDR3: CASSPDRGGYGYTF

D: NA
size: NA
J: TRBJ2-7
V: TRBV7-2
DNA: TGTGCCAGCAGGCATAACAGCGTAACCTACGAGCAGTACTTC
CDR3: CASRHNSVTYEQYF

D: TRBD2
size: NA
J: TRBJ2-5
V: TRBV10-3
DNA: TGTGCCATCAGTTCAGCGACTAGCAAGGGAGAGACCCAGTACTTC
CDR3: CAISSATSKGETQYF

D: TRBD1
size: NA
J: TRBJ1-4
V: TRBV27
DNA: TGTGCCAGCAGGGTCGGGACAGGGCATGAAAAACTGTTTTTT
CDR3: CASRVGTGHEKLFF

D: NA
size: NA
J: TRBJ1-5
V: TRBV19
DNA: TGTGCCAGTAGTATGGGACTCAGGGGAGTCGATCAGCCCCAGCATTTT
CDR3: CASSMGLRGVDQPQHF

D: NA
size: few
J: TRBJ2-7
V: TRBV5-1
DNA: TGCGCCAGCAGCTTGGCCGGGACTCCCCCCTACGAGCAGTACTTC
CDR3: CASSLAGTPPYEQYF

D: NA
size: NA
J: TRBJ2-1
V: TRBV28
DNA: TGTGCCAGCAGCTATCGTCCTAATGAGCAGTTCTTC
CDR3: CASSYRPNEQFF

D: NA
size: many
J: TRBJ2-7
V: TRBV11-2
DNA: TGTGCCAGCAGCCCCGGGGGCGACAGGGCCCACGTGCAGTACTTC
CDR3: CASSPGGDRAHVQYF

D: TRBD1
size: NA
J: TRBJ1-6
V: TRBV5-4
DNA: TGTGCCAGCAGCGTGCGCCGGGACAGGGCTACCTCCTATAATTCACCCCTCCACTTT
CDR3: CASSVRRDRATSYNSPLHF

D: TRBD2
size: NA
J: TRBJ2-3
V: TRBV2
DNA: TGTGCCAGCAGTGAAGCGGCTAGCGGGGCCGGTACGCAGTATTTT
CDR3: CASSEAASGAGTQYF

D: NA
size: NA
J: TRBJ2-5
V: TRBV18
DNA: TGTGCCAGCTCACACCGGGACGATGGACGGGCCCAGTACTTC
CDR3: CASSHRDDGRAQYF

D: TRBD1
size: NA
J: TRBJ2-5
V: TRBV10-3
DNA: TGTGCCATCAGTGAGGGGACAGGGGGTTGGGAGACCCAGTACTTC
CDR3: CAISEGTGGWETQYF